Presented here are 32 T cell receptor beta chains from one specimen sequenced in a study of monozygotic twins with cystic fibrosis. Some clones are missing from TCRdb's copy, which holds only in-frame ones; the method was immunoSEQ multiplex PCR. The table includes 30,000 to 40,000 clones, 80% to 95% detected once. Sequencing was done on a sample of blood. Source of these receptors: a boy younger than 10 with cystic fibrosis.

The chain employs TRBV7-9 and TRBJ1-5; TRBD1 might be the D (6 bases). The germline CDR1 and CDR2 sequences are SEHNR and FQNEAQ (reference sequence). CDR3 length equals 14 residues. V was clipped by 1 base and J by 2 bases, with 6 bases between them. The CDR3 protein is CASSLGQGNQPQHF. CDR3 sequence (DNA): TGTGCCAGCAGCTTAGGACAGGGCAATCAGCCCCAGCATTTT.

The chain carries TRBV25-1 and TRBJ2-7, with TRBD2 as a possible D gene (7 bases). The CDR3 has 16 amino acids. CDR1 and CDR2 from the germline V gene are MGHDK and SYGVNS. Trimming removed 4 bases from V and 0 bases from J, with 16 bases in between. The DNA for the CDR3 is TGTGCCAGCAGTGGTAGGCGGGGGCGGAGCTCCTACGAGCAGTACTTC. As protein: CASSGRRGRSSYEQYF.

The J gene is TRBJ1-2, the V gene TRBV9; D might be TRBD1 (6 bases). CDR3 length: 12 residues. Germline V gene lookup returns CDR1 SGDLS and CDR2 YYNGEE. Trimming removed 8 bases from V and 4 bases from J, with 12 bases in between. CDR3 loop: CASNRDVYGYTF. The CDR3 region has the DNA TGTGCCAGTAACAGGGACGTCTATGGCTACACCTTC.

The V call is TRBV15, the J call TRBJ2-1; D not certain. Germline V lookup: CDR1 LNHNV, CDR2 YYDKDF (reference sequence). Between the trimmed V and J ends, which lost 0 bases and 12 bases, there was a span of 15 bases. CDR3 size: 14 residues. CDR3 in DNA: TGTGCCACCAGCAGAGATCAGAATCCCCTGGGGCAGTTCTTC. It yields the protein CATSRDQNPLGQFF.

This clone came up once. DNA for the CDR3: TGTGCCAGCAGCCGGGTCGGGGGGCGGGTCGAGCAGTACTTC. Its protein is CASSRVGGRVEQYF. This rearrangement joins TRBV7-2 to TRBJ2-7; D may be TRBD2 (7 bases). Germline-derived CDR1 and CDR2 are SGHTA and FQGNSA. This CDR3 is built from 14 residues. With 5 bases removed from V and 6 bases from J, the gap between germline ends came to 17 bases.

CDR3 nucleotides: TGTGCCAGCGCATCGAGACAGTCCTACGAGCAGTACTTC. Its protein product is CASASRQSYEQYF. This chain joins TRBV6-1 and TRBJ2-7, with D tentatively TRBD1 (5 bases). The germline CDR1 and CDR2 sequences are MNHNS and SASEGT. V gave up 8 bases and J gave up 1 base, with 12 bases separating them. This CDR3 has 13 amino acids.

This clone showed up just once. The chain uses TRBV19 and TRBJ2-7, with TRBD1 identical over 7 bases. Germline CDR1 LNHDA, CDR2 SQIVND (reference sequence). The CDR3 length is 14 residues. Germline trimming cut 3 bases from V and 3 bases from J; bases unmatched to any gene: 5. DNA for the CDR3: TGTGCCAGTAGTATTGGACAGGTCGGCTACGAGCAGTACTTC. Its protein product is CASSIGQVGYEQYF.

The V gene is TRBV5-6, the J gene TRBJ1-5, with 9 bases lining up with TRBD1. Germline assignment: CDR1 SGHDT and CDR2 YYEEEE. The V gene end was trimmed by 3 bases and the J gene end by 5 bases; junction bases not matched to a gene: 6. The CDR3 extends over 15 amino acids. The CDR3 sequence: CASSSTGTGYQPQHF. CDR3 in DNA: TGTGCCAGCAGCTCGACCGGGACAGGGTATCAGCCCCAGCATTTT.

The rearrangement joins TRBV6-4 to TRBJ2-3; D perhaps matches TRBD1 (6 bases). V lost 7 bases and J 2 bases, leaving 13 bases between the germline ends. This CDR3 is 14 amino acids long. In germline, CDR1 is MRHNA, CDR2 SNTAGT. The CDR3 nucleotides are TGTGCCAGCATGGGACATTCCCCCACAGATACGCAGTATTTT. It specifies CASMGHSPTDTQYF.

The chain uses TRBV6-5 and TRBJ1-4, with 9 bases lining up with TRBD1. Germline V gives CDR1 MNHEY, CDR2 SVGAGI. The CDR3 has 15 residues. The V segment lost 8 bases and the J segment 0 bases; nucleotides outside the gene matches: 4. This CDR3 reads CASGTGLATNEKLFF. For the CDR3, the DNA is TGTGCCAGCGGGACAGGGCTAGCAACTAATGAAAAACTGTTTTTT.

The chain carries TRBV15 and TRBJ1-5; TRBD1 agrees at 8 bases. J was trimmed by 11 bases and V by 0 bases; bases with no gene match: 15. Germline V gene sequence: CDR1 LNHNV, CDR2 YYDKDF (reference sequence). The CDR3 sequence is 17 residues long. CDR3 coding DNA: TGTGCCACCAGCAGAGATCCTCAGGGGGCCGCAAGCGGGGCCCAGCATTTT. Translated, it gives CATSRDPQGAASGAQHF. The entire variable domain, with the rest obtained from reference TRBV15 and TRBJ1-5, is as follows: DAMVIQNPRYQVTQFGKPVTLSCSQTLNHNVMYWYQQKSSQAPKLLFHYYDKDFNNEADTPDNFQSRRPNTSFCFLDIRSPGLGDTAMYLCATSRDPQGAASGAQHFGDGTRLSIL.

The CDR3: CASSSATHSTDTQYF. CDR3 in DNA: TGTGCCAGCAGCTCCGCTACGCACTCCACAGATACGCAGTATTTT. The V and J genes are TRBV7-9 and TRBJ2-3; D not resolved. Germline lookup yields CDR1 SEHNR and CDR2 FQNEAQ (reference sequence). Trimming left V 4 bases short and J 2 bases short, with 13 bases between. This CDR3 is built from 15 residues.

This clone has just a few counts. This chain joins TRBV5-1 and TRBJ1-1, with D maybe TRBD1 (6 bases). Germline assignment: CDR1 SGHRS and CDR2 YFSETQ. V lost 3 bases and J lost 4, with 10 bases in between. There are 13 residues in the CDR3. The CDR3 spells CASSSQGGTEAFF. CDR3 DNA: TGCGCCAGCAGCTCACAGGGTGGCACTGAAGCTTTCTTT.

The chain combines TRBV29-1 with TRBJ2-3; D tentatively fits TRBD1 or TRBD2 (5 bases each). This CDR3 has 13 residues. The V end lost 4 bases, the J end lost 3 bases, and 11 bases lay between the germline ends. The germline gives CDR1 SQVTM, CDR2 ANQGSEA. The CDR3 here is CSVGGEGTDTQYF. The CDR3 DNA sequence: TGCAGCGTTGGAGGCGAGGGGACAGATACGCAGTATTTT.

This chain connects TRBV6-7 to TRBJ2-7; no firm D call. TRBV6-7 is known as an ORF, though its function is uncertain. CDR3 length equals 16 residues. The germline V and J ends were trimmed by 3 bases and 0 bases, with 15 bases remaining between them. CDR3 region: CASSYRFRRYSYEQYF. Here the CDR3 DNA reads TGTGCCAGCAGTTATCGCTTCAGGAGATACTCCTACGAGCAGTACTTC.

The rearrangement links TRBV5-4 to TRBJ2-2; TRBD1 matches 8 bases. The germline V gene encodes CDR1 SGHNT and CDR2 YYREEE (reference sequence). This CDR3 contains 13 residues. With V trimmed by 10 bases and J by 5 bases, 7 bases remained unmatched. CDR3 protein: CAGRQGTTGELFF. As DNA, the CDR3 is TGTGCCGGCCGACAGGGGACGACCGGGGAGCTGTTTTTT.

This sequence joins TRBV5-1 and TRBJ1-1; tentatively, D is TRBD1 (5 bases). V shed 4 bases and J shed 0 bases, with 13 bases lying between them. The germline CDR1 and CDR2 sequences are SGHRS and YFSETQ. The CDR3 is 15 amino acids. The CDR3 sequence is CASSALVGVNTEAFF. DNA of the CDR3: TGCGCCAGCAGCGCTCTGGTAGGGGTGAACACTGAAGCTTTCTTT.

The chain employs TRBV6-6 and TRBJ2-5, with TRBD2 as a possible D gene (6 bases). The J call may be incorrect, as the DNA end agrees better with TRBJ2-7. The CDR3 spans 14 residues. The V gene's germline CDR1 is MNHNY and CDR2 SVGAGI (reference sequence). CDR3 nucleotide sequence: TGTGCCAGCACCTACCGGGACTCCCCCTACGAGCAGTACTTC. Residues: CASTYRDSPYEQYF.

The chain carries TRBV9 and TRBJ1-1; weak D call: TRBD1 (5 bases). V was pared by 3 bases and J by 4 bases, with 7 bases between. Germline lookup yields CDR1 SGDLS and CDR2 YYNGEE. The CDR3 spans 12 residues. CDR3 in amino acids: CASSGGGTEAFF. The CDR3, as DNA: TGTGCCAGCAGCGGGGGGGGCACTGAAGCTTTCTTT.

The chain joins TRBV7-8 to TRBJ1-1, with a weak D call TRBD1 (5 bases). This CDR3 is built from 14 residues. V lost 5 bases, J lost 0 bases, and 10 bases lay in between. Germline V lookup: CDR1 SGHVS, CDR2 FQNEAQ. The CDR3 bases are TGTGCCAGCAGCCTGGGACGGGTGAACACTGAAGCTTTCTTT. It encodes CASSLGRVNTEAFF.

The V gene is TRBV7-2, the J gene TRBJ1-1; D is unclear. V was clipped by 5 bases and J by 4 bases, with 14 bases between them. This CDR3 spans 14 amino acids. Germline V gene sequence: CDR1 SGHTA, CDR2 FQGNSA. The CDR3 nucleotides are TGTGCCAGCAGCAAACACGGACTCCCCACTGAAGCTTTCTTT. This gives the protein CASSKHGLPTEAFF.

CDR3: CASSTAYTNTGELFF. The CDR3 nucleotides read TGTGCCAGCAGTACAGCTTACACGAACACCGGGGAGCTGTTTTTT. The rearrangement links TRBV5-6 to TRBJ2-2; D remains ambiguous. Per germline, CDR1 SGHDT and CDR2 YYEEEE. The CDR3 consists of 15 residues. Trimming cost V 5 bases and J 0 bases, with 11 bases left between them.

The rearrangement uses TRBV9 and TRBJ2-3; D tentatively fits TRBD1 or TRBD2 (6 bases each). Trimming took off 4 bases at V and 1 base at J, with 19 bases between the two ends. Germline V gene data show CDR1 as SGDLS and CDR2 as YYNGEE. This CDR3 has 17 amino acids. The CDR3 coding sequence is TGTGCCAGCAGCAACAACAGGGACGGGGGAGGCACAGATACGCAGTATTTT. This translates into CASSNNRDGGGTDTQYF.

V usage is TRBV5-1 and J usage is TRBJ1-1, with D tentatively TRBD1 (6 bases). This CDR3 region has 13 residues. Trimming removed 2 bases from V and 8 bases from J, with 13 bases in between. Germline CDR1 reads SGHRS; CDR2 reads YFSETQ. For the CDR3, the DNA is TGCGCCAGCAGCTTCTATGGGGGCCACGAAGCTTTCTTT. This sequence encodes CASSFYGGHEAFF. Variable domain in full (rest from reference TRBV5-1 and TRBJ1-1): KAGVTQTPRYLIKTRGQQVTLSCSPISGHRSVSWYQQTPGQGLQFLFEYFSETQRNKGNFPGRFSGRQFSNSRSEMNVSTLELGDSALYLCASSFYGGHEAFFGQGTRLTVV.

V usage is TRBV9 and J usage is TRBJ1-2; D ambiguous. The V gene lost 0 bases and the J gene lost 5 bases, with 8 bases spanning the gap. This CDR3 region has 13 residues. In germline, CDR1 is SGDLS, CDR2 YYNGEE. DNA of the CDR3: TGTGCCAGCAGCGTAGGTGGGGAGTATGGCTACACCTTC. It codes for CASSVGGEYGYTF.

The chain joins TRBV9 to TRBJ1-6, with D hard to call. The CDR3 covers 16 residues. The V gene's germline CDR1 is SGDLS and CDR2 YYNGEE. V shed 0 bases and J shed 0 bases, with 7 bases lying between them. CDR3 sequence reads: CASSVAGFSYNSPLHF. The CDR3 DNA follows: TGTGCCAGCAGCGTAGCCGGGTTCTCCTATAATTCACCCCTCCACTTT.

The V and J genes are TRBV2 and TRBJ1-1; 8 bases are a match to TRBD1. The length of the CDR3 is 12 residues. Germline-derived CDR1 and CDR2 are SNHLY and FYNNEI. After removal of 6 bases from V and 10 bases from J, the junction contained 7 bases not matched to a gene. Here the CDR3 DNA reads TGTGCCAGCAGGGCGACAGGGGTCGGAGCTTTCTTT. Amino acids: CASRATGVGAFF.

This chain joins TRBV5-1 and TRBJ2-2; 8 bases fit TRBD2. This CDR3 has 15 amino acids. Germline V gene sequence: CDR1 SGHRS, CDR2 YFSETQ. V lost 2 bases and J lost 7; bases outside the gene matches: 7. This CDR3 reads CASSFLAGLVGELFF. CDR3 nucleotide sequence: TGCGCCAGCAGCTTTTTAGCGGGGCTCGTCGGGGAGCTGTTTTTT. The full variable domain, in which reference TRBV5-1 and TRBJ2-2 provide the parts outside the CDR3, is KAGVTQTPRYLIKTRGQQVTLSCSPISGHRSVSWYQQTPGQGLQFLFEYFSETQRNKGNFPGRFSGRQFSNSRSEMNVSTLELGDSALYLCASSFLAGLVGELFFGEGSRLTVL.

The rearrangement links TRBV2 to TRBJ2-7, with TRBD1 as a possible D gene (6 bases). CDR1 and CDR2 (germline): SNHLY, FYNNEI. V was cut by 4 bases and J by 4 bases, with 8 bases left in between. The CDR3 sequence is 12 residues long. CDR3 bases: TGTGCCAGCAGTGCCAGGGGATACGAGCAGTACTTC. This gives the protein CASSARGYEQYF.

The genes are TRBV10-2 and TRBJ1-2; D is possibly TRBD1 (6 bases). The length of the CDR3 is 17 residues. The V end was cut by 2 bases, the J end by 4 bases, with 20 bases between. The germline CDR1 and CDR2 sequences are WSHSY and SAAADI. The CDR3: CASSETEQGQVGYGYTF. The CDR3 DNA sequence: TGCGCCAGCAGTGAGACTGAACAGGGTCAGGTTGGCTATGGCTACACCTTC.

As DNA, the CDR3 is TGTGCCATCGGTACGGGAAATGAGCAGTTCTTC. Translation gives CAIGTGNEQFF. This chain uses TRBV6-5 with TRBJ2-1, with D perhaps matching TRBD2 (5 bases). CDR1 and CDR2 (germline): MNHEY, SVGAGI. This CDR3 is 11 amino acids long. Between the trimmed V and J ends, which lost 10 bases and 7 bases, there was a span of 11 bases.

The V call is TRBV5-8, the J call TRBJ2-5; D could derive from TRBD1 or TRBD2 (5 bases each). V shed 0 bases and J shed 5 bases, with 8 bases lying between them. The CDR3 runs 13 residues. CDR1 SGHTS and CDR2 YDEGEE come from the germline V gene. DNA of the CDR3: TGTGCCAGCAGCTTGGACAGGAGGGAGACCCAGTACTTC. It codes for CASSLDRRETQYF.